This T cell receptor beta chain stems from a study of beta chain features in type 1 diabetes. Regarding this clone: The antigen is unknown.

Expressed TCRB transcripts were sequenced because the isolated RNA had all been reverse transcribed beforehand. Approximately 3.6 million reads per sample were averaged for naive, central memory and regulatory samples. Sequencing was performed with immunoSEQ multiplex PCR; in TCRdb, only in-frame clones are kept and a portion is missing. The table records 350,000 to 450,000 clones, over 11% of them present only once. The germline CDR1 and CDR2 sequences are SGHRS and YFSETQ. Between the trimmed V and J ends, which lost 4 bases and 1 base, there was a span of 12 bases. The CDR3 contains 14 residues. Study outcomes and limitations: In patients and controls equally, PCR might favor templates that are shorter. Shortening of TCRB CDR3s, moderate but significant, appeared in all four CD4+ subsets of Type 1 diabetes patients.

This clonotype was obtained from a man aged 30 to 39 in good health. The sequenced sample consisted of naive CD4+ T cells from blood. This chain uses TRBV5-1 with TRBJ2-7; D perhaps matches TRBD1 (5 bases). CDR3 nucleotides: TGCGCCAGCAGCGCCGGTGACAGTTCCTACGAGCAGTACTTC. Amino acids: CASSAGDSSYEQYF.